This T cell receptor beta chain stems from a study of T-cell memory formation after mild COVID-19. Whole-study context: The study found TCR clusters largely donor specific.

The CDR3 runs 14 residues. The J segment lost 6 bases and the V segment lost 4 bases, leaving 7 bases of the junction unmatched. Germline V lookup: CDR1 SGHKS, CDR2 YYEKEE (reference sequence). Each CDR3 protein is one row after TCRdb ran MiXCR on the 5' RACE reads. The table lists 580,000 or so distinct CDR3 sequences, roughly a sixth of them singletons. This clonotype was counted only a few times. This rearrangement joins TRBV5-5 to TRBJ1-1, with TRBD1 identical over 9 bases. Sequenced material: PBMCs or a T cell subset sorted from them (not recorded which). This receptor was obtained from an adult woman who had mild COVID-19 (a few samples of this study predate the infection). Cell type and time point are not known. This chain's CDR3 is CASSPGQGFSEAFF. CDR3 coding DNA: TGTGCCAGCAGCCCCGGACAGGGGTTCTCTGAAGCTTTCTTT.